Below, 5 T cell receptor beta chains from the same sample are listed, as sequenced in a study of cytomegalovirus exposure and HLA in healthy donors. A multiplex PCR was run with 60 Vbeta primers and 13 Jbeta primers. The method was immunoSEQ multiplex PCR; TCRdb's version includes in-frame clones alone and lacks a portion of them. The data hold around 150,000 clones, with 60% to 85% observed a single time. Source material: PBMCs. The receptors derive from a woman aged 40 to 50 in good health and CMV-seronegative.

A few counts support this clone. The chain joins TRBV6-5 to TRBJ1-2; D gene unclear. The CDR3 spans 15 residues. Trimming removed 2 bases at V and 7 bases at J, with 17 bases between. In germline, CDR1 is MNHEY, CDR2 SVGAGI. The CDR3 nucleotides are TGTGCCAGCAGTTACCTGACGACGCGGAGTCCTGGCTACACCTTC. Translating gives CASSYLTTRSPGYTF.

This clone was observed a handful of times. This chain connects TRBV10-2 to TRBJ1-1; D is possibly TRBD1 (5 bases). V lost 2 bases, J lost 4 bases, and 8 bases lay in between. Germline CDR1 and CDR2: WSHSY and SAAADI. This CDR3 is 13 amino acids long. CDR3 sequence: CASSEQGGTEAFF. As DNA, the CDR3 is TGCGCCAGCAGTGAGCAGGGTGGCACTGAAGCTTTCTTT.

Only one count was recorded for this clone. The V gene is TRBV5-1, the J gene TRBJ2-2; maybe TRBD1 (6 bases). V gave up 5 bases and J gave up 1 base, with 9 bases separating them. Per germline, CDR1 SGHRS and CDR2 YFSETQ. The CDR3 is made up of 14 amino acids. The CDR3 region has the DNA TGCGCCAGCAGTCCACAGGGGAACACCGGGGAGCTGTTTTTT. It yields the protein CASSPQGNTGELFF.

The chain recombines TRBV29-1 with TRBJ1-1; possibly TRBD1 for D (6 bases). Germline loops: CDR1 SQVTM, CDR2 ANQGSEA. V was shortened by 6 bases and J by 1 base, with 9 bases between the two germline ends. The CDR3 covers 12 residues. This chain's CDR3 is CSVQGRNTEAFF. CDR3 DNA sequence: TGCAGCGTGCAGGGGAGGAACACTGAAGCTTTCTTT.

V gene TRBV5-1 combines with J gene TRBJ2-5; TRBD1 matches at 11 bases. This CDR3 comprises 15 residues. CDR1 is SGHRS, CDR2 YFSETQ, per germline. Trimming took 4 bases from V and 4 from J; bases not matched to a gene: 6. The CDR3 nucleotides are TGCGCCAGCAGCAACCGGGACAGGGGGTCAGAGACCCAGTACTTC. Translating it yields CASSNRDRGSETQYF. The full variable domain, with the rest looked up from reference TRBV5-1 and TRBJ2-5, is KAGVTQTPRYLIKTRGQQVTLSCSPISGHRSVSWYQQTPGQGLQFLFEYFSETQRNKGNFPGRFSGRQFSNSRSEMNVSTLELGDSALYLCASSNRDRGSETQYFGPGTRLLVL.